This T cell receptor beta chain is from a study of blood T cell repertoires in COVID-19. On this clone: A junction boundary mismatches the germline segment, possibly from a read error.

The CDR3 has 12 amino acids. Per the germline V gene, CDR1 is SGHTA and CDR2 is FQGNSA. Using immunoSEQ multiplex PCR, the repertoire was profiled, and TCRdb retains in-frame clones only, with some absent. The sample records about 300,000 clones, roughly 88% being singletons. The source material was PBMCs or T cells enriched from blood (not recorded which). The sequence was collected from a man aged 30-40 years who had recovered from COVID-19. V and J are TRBV7-2 and TRBJ2-7; D is possibly TRBD1 (6 bases). CDR3 in DNA: TGTGCCAGCAGTTCCGACAGGAAGCCTTACCACTTC. As protein: CASSSDRKPYHF. Supplemented by reference TRBV7-2 and TRBJ2-7, the full variable domain reads GAGVSQSPSNKVTEKGKDVELRCDPISGHTALYWYRQSLGQGLEFLIYFQGNSAPDKSGLPSDRFSAERTGGSVSTLTIQRTQQEDSAVYLCASSSDRKPYHFGPGTRLTVT.